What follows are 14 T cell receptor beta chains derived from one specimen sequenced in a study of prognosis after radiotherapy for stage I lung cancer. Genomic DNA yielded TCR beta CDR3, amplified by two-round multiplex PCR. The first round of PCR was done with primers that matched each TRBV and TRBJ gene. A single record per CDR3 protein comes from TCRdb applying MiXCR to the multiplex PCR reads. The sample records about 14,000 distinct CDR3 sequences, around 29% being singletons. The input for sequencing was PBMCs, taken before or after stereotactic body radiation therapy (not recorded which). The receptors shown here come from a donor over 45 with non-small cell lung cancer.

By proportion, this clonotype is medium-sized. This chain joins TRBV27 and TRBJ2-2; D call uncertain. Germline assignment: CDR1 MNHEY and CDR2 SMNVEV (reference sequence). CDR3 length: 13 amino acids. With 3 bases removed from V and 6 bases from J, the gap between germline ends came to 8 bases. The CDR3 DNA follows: TGTGCCAGCAGTTTTTTACGCTCCGGGGAGCTGTTTTTT. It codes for CASSFLRSGELFF.

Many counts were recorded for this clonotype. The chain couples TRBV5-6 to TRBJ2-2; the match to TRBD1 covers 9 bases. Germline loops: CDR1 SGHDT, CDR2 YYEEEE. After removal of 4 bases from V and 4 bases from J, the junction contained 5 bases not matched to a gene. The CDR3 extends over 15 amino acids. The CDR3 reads CASSRQGVTTGELFF. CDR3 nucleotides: TGTGCCAGCAGCCGACAGGGGGTGACCACCGGGGAGCTGTTTTTT. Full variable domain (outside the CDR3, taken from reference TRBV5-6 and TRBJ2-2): DAGVTQSPTHLIKTRGQQVTLRCSPKSGHDTVSWYQQALGQGPQFIFQYYEEEERQRGNFPDRFSGHQFPNYSSELNVNALLLGDSALYLCASSRQGVTTGELFFGEGSRLTVL.

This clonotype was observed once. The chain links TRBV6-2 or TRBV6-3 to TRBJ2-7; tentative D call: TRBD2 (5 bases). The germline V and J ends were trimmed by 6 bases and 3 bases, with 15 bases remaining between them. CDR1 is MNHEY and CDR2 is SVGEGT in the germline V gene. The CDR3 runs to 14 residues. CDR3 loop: CASRYERRDYEQYF. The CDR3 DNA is TGTGCCAGCAGATACGAGCGGCGCGACTACGAGCAGTACTTC.

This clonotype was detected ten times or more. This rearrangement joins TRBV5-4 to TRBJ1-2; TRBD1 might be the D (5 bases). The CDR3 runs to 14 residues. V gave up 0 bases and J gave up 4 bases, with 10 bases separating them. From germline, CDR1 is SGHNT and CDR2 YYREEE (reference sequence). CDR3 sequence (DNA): TGTGCCAGCAGCTTGGTGGGGGACTCCTATGGCTACACCTTC. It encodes CASSLVGDSYGYTF.

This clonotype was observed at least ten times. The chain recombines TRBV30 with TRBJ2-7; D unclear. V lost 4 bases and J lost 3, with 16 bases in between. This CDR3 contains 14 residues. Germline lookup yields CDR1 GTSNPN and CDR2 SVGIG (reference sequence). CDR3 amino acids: CAWNLGTNYYEQYF. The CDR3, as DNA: TGTGCCTGGAATTTGGGTACTAACTACTACGAGCAGTACTTC.

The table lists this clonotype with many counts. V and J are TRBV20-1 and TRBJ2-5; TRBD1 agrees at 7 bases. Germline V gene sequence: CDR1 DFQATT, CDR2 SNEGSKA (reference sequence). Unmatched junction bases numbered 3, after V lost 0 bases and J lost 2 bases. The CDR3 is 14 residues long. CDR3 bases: TGCAGTGCTAGAGAACGGACAGGACAAGAGACCCAGTACTTC. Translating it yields CSARERTGQETQYF.

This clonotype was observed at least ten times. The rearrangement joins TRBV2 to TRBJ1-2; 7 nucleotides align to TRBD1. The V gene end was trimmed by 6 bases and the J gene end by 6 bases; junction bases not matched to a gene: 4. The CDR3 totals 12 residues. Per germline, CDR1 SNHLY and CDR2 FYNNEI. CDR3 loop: CASRGQYDGYTF. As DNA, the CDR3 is TGTGCCAGCAGGGGACAGTACGATGGCTACACCTTC.

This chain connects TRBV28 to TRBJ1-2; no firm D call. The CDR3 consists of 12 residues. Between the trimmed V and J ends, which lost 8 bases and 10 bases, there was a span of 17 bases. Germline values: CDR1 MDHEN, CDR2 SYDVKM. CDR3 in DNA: TGTGCCAGCGGCCATCGAAGGTATTTCTACACCTTC. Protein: CASGHRRYFYTF.

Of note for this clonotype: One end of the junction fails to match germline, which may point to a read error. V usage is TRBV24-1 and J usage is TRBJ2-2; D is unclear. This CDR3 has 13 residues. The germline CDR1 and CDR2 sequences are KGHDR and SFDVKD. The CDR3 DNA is TGTGCCACCAGGGGATTCTACACCGGAGAGCTGTTTTTT. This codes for CATRGFYTGELFF.

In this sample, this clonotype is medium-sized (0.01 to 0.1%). The CDR3 nucleotides read TGTGCCAGCAGAGTGGGTAATGAGCAGTTCTTC. Translation gives CASRVGNEQFF. The gene calls are TRBV12-3 or TRBV12-4 and TRBJ2-1; D unresolved. CDR3 length: 11 amino acids. Trimming cost V 6 bases and J 7 bases, with 7 bases left between them.

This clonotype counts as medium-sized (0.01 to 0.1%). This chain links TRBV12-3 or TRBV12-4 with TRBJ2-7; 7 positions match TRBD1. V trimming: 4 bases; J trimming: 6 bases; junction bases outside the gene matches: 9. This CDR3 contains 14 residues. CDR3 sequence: CASSSRQGGGEQYF. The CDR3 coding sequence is TGTGCCAGCAGTTCCCGACAGGGTGGCGGCGAGCAGTACTTC.

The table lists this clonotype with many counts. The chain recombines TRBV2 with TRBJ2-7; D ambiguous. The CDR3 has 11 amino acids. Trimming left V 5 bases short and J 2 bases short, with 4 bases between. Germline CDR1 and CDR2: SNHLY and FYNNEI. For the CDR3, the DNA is TGTGCCAGCAGTATCGCCTACGAGCAGTACTTC. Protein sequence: CASSIAYEQYF.

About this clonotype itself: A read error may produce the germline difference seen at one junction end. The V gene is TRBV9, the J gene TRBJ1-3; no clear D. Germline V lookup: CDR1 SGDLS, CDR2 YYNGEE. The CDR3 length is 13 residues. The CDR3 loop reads CANSIGTENTIYF. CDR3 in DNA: TGTGCCAACAGCATCGGAACCGAAAACACCATATATTTT.

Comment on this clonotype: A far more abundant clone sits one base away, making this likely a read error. CDR3 protein: CASSDNPGTMGEQYF. In DNA, the CDR3 is TGTGCCAGCAGCGACAACCCTGGGACTATGGGGGAGCAGTACTTC. The V gene is TRBV28, the J gene TRBJ2-7; 7 bases match TRBD2. Germline loops: CDR1 MDHEN, CDR2 SYDVKM. Losses at the gene ends were 6 bases for V and 7 bases for J; bases not matched to a gene: 15. The CDR3 length is 15 residues. Combining the CDR3 with reference TRBV28 and TRBJ2-7 gives the whole variable domain DVKVTQSSRYLVKRTGEKVFLECVQDMDHENMFWYRQDPGLGLRLIYFSYDVKMKEKGDIPEGYSVSREKKERFSLILESASTNQTSMYLCASSDNPGTMGEQYFGPGTRLTVT.